This entry lists 18 T cell receptor beta chains sequenced from one sample in a study of T cell repertoires in cytomegalovirus infection. These receptors' antigens are unknown. TCRdb analysed the reads with MiXCR anew, one entry per CDR3 protein. The sample carries roughly 990,000 distinct CDR3 sequences, about a third recorded once. The sample in question was cultured CD8+ T cells from PBMCs, obtained from culture after CMV antigen stimulation. The receptors shown here come from a human donor in good health (CMV status not recorded). Some clones in this sample may be carry-over from other donors' samples.

This clonotype was picked up a small number of times. The chain recombines TRBV19 with TRBJ1-5, with unresolved D. Germline V CDR1 and CDR2: LNHDA, SQIVND (reference sequence). The CDR3 runs to 15 residues. V was cut by 6 bases and J by 3 bases, with 15 bases left in between. CDR3 nucleotide sequence: TGTGCCAGTAGCCAACAGCAATTTAACAATCAGCCCCAGCATTTT. Encoded protein: CASSQQQFNNQPQHF.

This chain links TRBV6-6 with TRBJ2-1; 12 bases agree with TRBD2. Germline trimming cut 7 bases from V and 10 bases from J; bases unmatched to any gene: 5. The germline gives CDR1 MNHNY, CDR2 SVGAGI (reference sequence). The CDR3 loop spans 13 amino acids. The CDR3 DNA sequence: TGTGCCAGCATACTAGCGGGGGGCAACGAGCAGTTCTTC. As protein: CASILAGGNEQFF.

This clonotype has ten or more counts. This chain connects TRBV7-2 to TRBJ2-7; 9 bases line up with TRBD2. V shed 3 bases, J shed 4 bases, and the junction held 4 bases outside the gene matches. The germline V gene encodes CDR1 SGHTA and CDR2 FQGNSA. The length of the CDR3 is 14 residues. The CDR3 DNA follows: TGTGCCAGCAGCTTGGCGGGGGGGAAGTACGAGCAGTACTTC. Translating it yields CASSLAGGKYEQYF.

The genes are TRBV15 and TRBJ2-5; D gene ambiguous. The CDR3 spans 13 residues. V was shortened by 4 bases and J by 4 bases, with 10 bases between the two germline ends. Germline values: CDR1 LNHNV, CDR2 YYDKDF (reference sequence). This chain's CDR3 is CATSTRYGETQYF. The CDR3 DNA reads TGTGCCACCAGCACAAGATATGGAGAGACCCAGTACTTC.

The genes are TRBV7-6 and TRBJ1-3, with 7 positions matching TRBD1. Unmatched junction bases numbered 7, after V lost 5 bases and J lost 0 bases. Germline values: CDR1 SGHVS, CDR2 FNYEAQ. The CDR3 has 16 amino acids. CDR3 protein: CASSITGESSGNTIYF. The CDR3 region has the DNA TGTGCCAGCAGCATAACAGGGGAATCCTCTGGAAACACCATATATTTT.

This clonotype has a handful of counts. The rearrangement joins TRBV20-1 to TRBJ1-5, with unresolved D. V lost 0 bases, J lost 2 bases, and 11 bases lay in between. Per germline, CDR1 DFQATT and CDR2 SNEGSKA (reference sequence). The CDR3 covers 15 residues. CDR3 in DNA: TGCAGTGCTAGAGACCCAGGCTCTGGCAATCAGCCCCAGCATTTT. Translated, it gives CSARDPGSGNQPQHF.

This clonotype was seen more than once but under ten times. The chain carries TRBV12-3 or TRBV12-4 and TRBJ1-1; the D gene is possibly TRBD1 (5 bases). The CDR3 spans 13 residues. Deletions cut 5 bases from V and 4 bases from J, with 11 bases between. The CDR3 is CASSRGVVTEAFF. The DNA for the CDR3 is TGTGCCAGCAGTAGAGGGGTGGTCACTGAAGCTTTCTTT.

This clonotype was seen a single time. The chain links TRBV20-1 to TRBJ2-7, with 10 bases lining up with TRBD2. The J segment lost 4 bases and the V segment lost 6 bases, leaving 6 bases of the junction unmatched. This CDR3 has 13 amino acids. From germline, CDR1 is DFQATT and CDR2 SNEGSKA (reference sequence). CDR3 region: CSAPGTSDYEQYF. The CDR3 DNA reads TGCAGTGCCCCTGGGACTAGCGATTACGAGCAGTACTTC.

The chain carries TRBV20-1 and TRBJ2-5; no clear D gene. CDR3 length: 10 amino acids. The ends were cut back, 5 bases at V and 3 bases at J, with 4 bases in the middle. The V gene's germline CDR1 is DFQATT and CDR2 SNEGSKA (reference sequence). This chain's CDR3 is CSAYKETQYF. CDR3 sequence (DNA): TGCAGTGCTTATAAAGAGACCCAGTACTTC.

The chain links TRBV2 to TRBJ2-3; D tentatively reads TRBD1 or TRBD2 (5 bases each). CDR1 and CDR2 (germline): SNHLY, FYNNEI. This CDR3 has 14 amino acids. Trimming took 10 bases from V and 4 from J, leaving 18 bases between them. Written as DNA, the CDR3 is TGTGCCACCCAACCGGGGCTAGCAGCAGATACGCAGTATTTT. Its translation is CATQPGLAADTQYF.

V gene TRBV2 combines with J gene TRBJ2-7; 8 nucleotides match TRBD1. V was pared by 6 bases and J by 3 bases, with 10 bases of the junction left unmatched. The germline CDR1 and CDR2 sequences are SNHLY and FYNNEI. The CDR3 has 15 residues. The CDR3 reads CASRPPYGQGYEQYF. The CDR3 DNA reads as TGTGCCAGCAGGCCTCCCTACGGACAGGGCTACGAGCAGTACTTC.

This clonotype was observed a few times. This rearrangement joins TRBV20-1 to TRBJ1-5; D perhaps matches TRBD1 (6 bases). Germline lookup yields CDR1 DFQATT and CDR2 SNEGSKA (reference sequence). The CDR3 extends over 15 amino acids. V was shortened by 3 bases and J by 4 bases, with 16 bases between the two germline ends. The CDR3 loop reads CSARHRVRLNQPQHF. Written as DNA, the CDR3 is TGCAGTGCTAGGCACAGGGTTCGATTAAATCAGCCCCAGCATTTT.

This sequence joins TRBV3-1 and TRBJ2-1; D ambiguous. Trimming left V 3 bases short and J 4 bases short, with 13 bases between. This CDR3 spans 15 amino acids. Per the germline V gene, CDR1 is LGHDT and CDR2 is YNNKEL (reference sequence). The CDR3: CASSHPRTSYNEQFF. DNA of the CDR3: TGTGCCAGCAGCCACCCTCGGACGTCATACAATGAGCAGTTCTTC.

This clonotype was detected only a few times. V gene TRBV10-3 combines with J gene TRBJ2-7; D is undetermined. The CDR3 runs to 12 residues. The V gene lost 6 bases and the J gene lost 1 base, with 7 bases spanning the gap. CDR1 and CDR2 (germline): ENHRY, SYGVKD. CDR3: CAIRVESYEQYF. The CDR3 DNA is TGTGCCATCAGAGTAGAGTCCTACGAGCAGTACTTC.

With respect to this clonotype: Because it lacks the conserved phenylalanine or tryptophan at the end, this CDR3 is likely a read error. The chain carries TRBV5-1 and TRBJ2-3; 10 nucleotides align to TRBD2. J lost 1 base, V lost 6 bases, and 5 bases had no gene match. The CDR3 runs to 15 residues. Germline lookup yields CDR1 SGHRS and CDR2 YFSETQ. Here the CDR3 DNA reads TGCGCCAGCATTTCTAGCGGGGGCCGCACAGATACGCAGTATTCT. Protein: CASISSGGRTDTQYS.

This clonotype was recorded a few times. The rearrangement links TRBV13 to TRBJ2-5, with a tentative D call TRBD1 (6 bases). The V and J ends lost 6 bases and 2 bases respectively, with 13 bases between them. The CDR3 runs 14 residues. Germline-derived CDR1 and CDR2 are PRHDT and FYEKMQ (reference sequence). The CDR3, as DNA: TGTGCCAGCAGATCTATGGGGACACAAGAGACCCAGTACTTC. Protein product: CASRSMGTQETQYF.

The chain joins TRBV9 to TRBJ2-3; 9 positions agree with TRBD2. Per germline, CDR1 SGDLS and CDR2 YYNGEE. This CDR3 spans 15 amino acids. J gave up 2 bases and V 2 bases, and 3 bases lay outside the gene matches. The CDR3 reads CASSVLAGVTDTQYF. In DNA, the CDR3 is TGTGCCAGCAGCGTTTTAGCGGGGGTCACAGATACGCAGTATTTT.

This clonotype was detected a few times. The chain links TRBV7-9 to TRBJ2-1, with D perhaps matching TRBD1 (6 bases). The CDR3 consists of 14 residues. The V gene's germline CDR1 is SEHNR and CDR2 FQNEAQ (reference sequence). The V and J ends lost 5 bases and 9 bases respectively, with 17 bases between them. As DNA, the CDR3 is TGTGCCAGCAGCCCTACCGGGACAACCTTTGAGCAGTTCTTC. Translating it yields CASSPTGTTFEQFF.